This T cell receptor beta chain was captured in a study of shared T cell receptors in the human thymus. The protocol was immunoSEQ multiplex PCR, while the TCRdb copy is restricted to in-frame clones and leaves out a portion. This sample has about 730,000 clones, with approximately 85% found just once. The trim removed 0 bases at V and 6 bases at J, leaving 22 bases unmatched. CDR1 LGHNT and CDR2 FRNRAP come from the germline V gene. The CDR3 runs to 20 residues. The same sample was also used in a study of human thymus T cells.

V gene TRBV12-5 combines with J gene TRBJ1-2; 7 positions match TRBD1. Sample: thymocytes. The TCR comes from a girl under three years old with a congenital heart defect. The CDR3 nucleotides are TGTGCTAGTGGTTTGGTACGACCCCGCCCATCGGGACAGATGGGTGATGGCTACACCTTC. It encodes CASGLVRPRPSGQMGDGYTF.